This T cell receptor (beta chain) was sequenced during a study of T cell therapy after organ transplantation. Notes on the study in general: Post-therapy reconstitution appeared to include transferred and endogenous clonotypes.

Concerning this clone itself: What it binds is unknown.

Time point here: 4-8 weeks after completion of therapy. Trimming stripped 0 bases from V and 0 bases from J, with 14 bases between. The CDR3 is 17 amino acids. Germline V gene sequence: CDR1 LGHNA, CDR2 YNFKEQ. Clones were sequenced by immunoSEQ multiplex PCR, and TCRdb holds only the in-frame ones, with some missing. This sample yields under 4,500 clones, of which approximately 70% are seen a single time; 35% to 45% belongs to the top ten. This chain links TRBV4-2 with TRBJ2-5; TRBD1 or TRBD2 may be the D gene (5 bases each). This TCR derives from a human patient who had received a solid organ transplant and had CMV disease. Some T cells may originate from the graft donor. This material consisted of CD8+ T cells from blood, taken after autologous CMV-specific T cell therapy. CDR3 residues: CASSQDRVGENQETQYF. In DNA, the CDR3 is TGTGCCAGCAGCCAAGATCGGGTAGGGGAGAACCAAGAGACCCAGTACTTC.